The 17 T cell receptor beta chains below all came from one sample that was sequenced in a study of cytomegalovirus exposure and HLA in healthy donors. The table came from immunoSEQ multiplex PCR; TCRdb's copy has only in-frame clones and leaves some out. Of 220,000 or so clones in the sample, around four fifths were seen once. Sequenced: PBMCs. These receptors came from a woman between 25 and 40 years old in good health and CMV-seropositive.

The rearrangement links TRBV20-1 to TRBJ2-4; unclear D gene. The CDR3 sequence is 11 residues long. V gave up 6 bases and J gave up 2 bases, with 5 bases separating them. From germline, CDR1 is DFQATT and CDR2 SNEGSKA (reference sequence). The CDR3, as DNA: TGCAGTGCGGATCCCAAAAACATTCAGTACTTC. This translates into CSADPKNIQYF.

The J gene is TRBJ1-4, the V gene TRBV14, with 7 bases fitting TRBD1. V shed 4 bases and J 8 bases; nucleotides not matched to a gene: 7. The CDR3 loop spans 14 amino acids. CDR1 and CDR2 from the germline V gene are SGHDN and FVKESK. DNA of the CDR3: TGTGCCAGCAGCCGAACAGGGGCGGGCGAAAAACTGTTTTTT. It specifies CASSRTGAGEKLFF.

J is TRBJ2-7 and V is TRBV9, with D perhaps TRBD1 (6 bases). Germline assignment: CDR1 SGDLS and CDR2 YYNGEE. V was pared by 0 bases and J by 4 bases, with 14 bases between. CDR3 size: 15 residues. CDR3 bases: TGTGCCAGCAGCGTAGCCGCAGGGGCAGGGTACGAGCAGTACTTC. It codes for CASSVAAGAGYEQYF.

This clone has more than one count but fewer than ten. The J gene is TRBJ1-1, the V gene TRBV29-1, with D possibly being TRBD1 (5 bases). The CDR3 has 11 residues. The V end was cut by 6 bases, the J end by 4 bases, with 9 bases between. CDR1 is SQVTM and CDR2 is ANQGSEA in the germline V gene. CDR3 in amino acids: CSVRTTTEAFF. Written as DNA, the CDR3 is TGCAGCGTCCGGACAACCACTGAAGCTTTCTTT.

This rearrangement joins TRBV25-1 to TRBJ2-6; the D is unclear. CDR3 length equals 18 residues. Germline V gene data show CDR1 as MGHDK and CDR2 as SYGVNS. V shed 8 bases and J shed 0 bases, with 20 bases lying between them. CDR3 bases: TGTGCCAGCGCTCCCCGGGCCACCTTCCTCTCTGGGGCCAACGTCCTGACTTTC. Protein sequence: CASAPRATFLSGANVLTF. Looking up the rest from reference TRBV25-1 and TRBJ2-6 gives the full variable domain: EADIYQTPRYLVIGTGKKITLECSQTMGHDKMYWYQQDPGMELHLIHYSYGVNSTEKGDLSSESTVSRIRTEHFPLTLESARPSHTSQYLCASAPRATFLSGANVLTFGAGSRLTVL.

This clone has a single count. The rearrangement joins TRBV2 to TRBJ1-5; the D gene is possibly TRBD1 (6 bases). This CDR3 is 16 amino acids long. Trimming stripped 5 bases from V and 0 bases from J, with 14 bases between. Germline V CDR1 and CDR2: SNHLY, FYNNEI. CDR3 residues: CASSPTGRNSNQPQHF. CDR3 bases: TGTGCCAGCAGTCCTACAGGGCGTAATAGCAATCAGCCCCAGCATTTT.

This sequence joins TRBV27 and TRBJ2-1, with D hard to call. The CDR3 spans 15 residues. V was cut by 0 bases and J by 1 base, with 7 bases left in between. CDR1 and CDR2 (germline): MNHEY, SMNVEV (reference sequence). The CDR3: CASSLSSPSYNEQFF. In DNA, the CDR3 is TGTGCCAGCAGTTTATCTTCTCCTTCCTACAATGAGCAGTTCTTC.

The chain is built from TRBV27 and TRBJ1-5; 9 bases agree with TRBD1. The CDR3 runs 14 residues. The germline gives CDR1 MNHEY, CDR2 SMNVEV (reference sequence). V lost 4 bases to trimming and J lost 2 bases; unmatched junction nucleotides: 0. The CDR3 sequence is CASSWTGGNQPQHF. CDR3 coding DNA: TGTGCCAGCAGTTGGACAGGGGGCAATCAGCCCCAGCATTTT.

This clone was seen once. CDR3 sequence reads: CAWSVRVGGGPSYEQYF. The CDR3 region has the DNA TGTGCCTGGAGTGTACGAGTTGGGGGAGGACCATCCTACGAGCAGTACTTC. The chain has TRBV30 and TRBJ2-7; weak D call: TRBD2 (6 bases). V shed 0 bases and J shed 1 base, with 19 bases lying between them. From germline, CDR1 is GTSNPN and CDR2 SVGIG (reference sequence). The CDR3 runs to 17 residues.

This rearrangement joins TRBV6-5 to TRBJ2-7; D is unclear. The V and J ends lost 6 bases and 11 bases respectively, with 17 bases between them. The CDR3 is 12 amino acids. Germline lookup yields CDR1 MNHEY and CDR2 SVGAGI. In DNA, the CDR3 is TGTGCCAGCAGAAGGACCGGAAGGATGGAGTACTTC. Translation: CASRRTGRMEYF.

Regarding this clone: Other nucleotide sequences from this sample produce the same CDR3. The gene calls are TRBV13 and TRBJ1-2; D gene unclear. This CDR3 is 11 amino acids long. V was shortened by 5 bases and J by 3 bases, with 4 bases between the two germline ends. The germline gives CDR1 PRHDT, CDR2 FYEKMQ (reference sequence). The CDR3 nucleotides read TGTGCCAGCAGCCTCGACTATGGCTACACCTTC. Translating it yields CASSLDYGYTF.

This rearrangement joins TRBV6-1 to TRBJ1-1; D possibly corresponds to TRBD1 (5 bases). The CDR3 contains 13 residues. From germline, CDR1 is MNHNS and CDR2 SASEGT. V was shortened by 7 bases and J by 0 bases, with 9 bases between the two germline ends. This CDR3 is CASNPGVNTEAFF. The CDR3 DNA reads TGTGCCAGCAACCCGGGGGTGAACACTGAAGCTTTCTTT.

The chain uses TRBV5-4 and TRBJ1-2; TRBD1 agrees at 9 bases. The length of the CDR3 is 14 residues. Germline V gene lookup returns CDR1 SGHNT and CDR2 YYREEE (reference sequence). J was trimmed by 8 bases and V by 0 bases; bases with no gene match: 5. The CDR3 coding sequence is TGTGCCAGCAGCTTGGAGGGACAGGGTCGAGGCTACACCTTC. Its protein product is CASSLEGQGRGYTF.

The J gene is TRBJ1-2, the V gene TRBV19; TRBD1 agrees at 8 bases. Germline V gene sequence: CDR1 LNHDA, CDR2 SQIVND (reference sequence). The CDR3 totals 14 residues. V shed 4 bases and J 5 bases; nucleotides not matched to a gene: 6. Written as DNA, the CDR3 is TGTGCCAGTAGTAGGGCAGGGGGCAGGTATGGCTACACCTTC. It specifies CASSRAGGRYGYTF.

The V and J genes are TRBV7-2 and TRBJ1-5, with D maybe TRBD1 (6 bases). Deletions cut 1 base from V and 2 bases from J, with 6 bases between. CDR1 and CDR2 from the germline V gene are SGHTA and FQGNSA. This CDR3 is built from 14 residues. DNA for the CDR3: TGTGCCAGCAGCTTAGGGGGGCGCAATCAGCCCCAGCATTTT. Its protein is CASSLGGRNQPQHF.

The chain recombines TRBV15 with TRBJ1-2; D is ambiguous. Deletions cut 0 bases from V and 1 base from J, with 9 bases between. The germline gives CDR1 LNHNV, CDR2 YYDKDF (reference sequence). The CDR3 runs 15 residues. The CDR3 loop reads CATSRDGPFNYGYTF. The CDR3, as DNA: TGTGCCACCAGCAGAGATGGACCATTTAACTATGGCTACACCTTC.

V is TRBV11-2 and J is TRBJ1-4; D might be TRBD1 (6 bases). This CDR3 is 16 amino acids long. The V end lost 5 bases, the J end lost 7 bases, and 20 bases lay between the germline ends. Germline-derived CDR1 and CDR2 are SGHAT and FQNNGV. In DNA, the CDR3 is TGTGCCAGCAGCCTTAGGGGGGGACCCGGCGGTGAAAAACTGTTTTTT. Its protein product is CASSLRGGPGGEKLFF.